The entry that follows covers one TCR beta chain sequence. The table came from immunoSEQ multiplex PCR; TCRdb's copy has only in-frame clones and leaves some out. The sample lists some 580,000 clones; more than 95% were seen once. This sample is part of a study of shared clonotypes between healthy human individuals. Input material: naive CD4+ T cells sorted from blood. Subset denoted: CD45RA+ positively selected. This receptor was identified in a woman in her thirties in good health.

The CDR3 loop reads CASMRTGGSDTQYF. The CDR3 DNA is TGTGCCAGCATGAGAACAGGCGGGTCAGATACGCAGTATTTT. The rearrangement links TRBV2 to TRBJ2-3, with D possibly called TRBD1 or TRBD2 (5 bases each). This CDR3 has 14 residues. V lost 7 bases and J lost 4, with 15 bases in between. Germline values: CDR1 SNHLY, CDR2 FYNNEI.